Listed here are 22 T cell receptor beta chains from one sample, sequenced in a study of T cell responses to AZD1222 COVID-19 vaccine (dated by TCRdb to 2020 to 2022). This specimen's time point label, per the study, means: about 28 days (+/-7) after the second vaccine dose. Library preparation was by the immunoSEQ multiplex PCR assay. In its TCRdb copy, this immuneACCESS table keeps in-frame sequences only and misses some clones. Where compared with another copy, unresolved V genes explain less than half of these, and the others have no known cause. The sample table records nearly 95,000 clones; 85% to 90% of these occur just once. More than 2% of the sample is held by the ten biggest clonotypes. The source material was peripheral blood, sampled 28 days after the second AZD1222 dose. The source is an adult who received the AZD1222 COVID-19 vaccine.

The chain has TRBV6-1 and TRBJ2-3; 9 positions match TRBD2. V lost 2 bases to trimming and J lost 1 base; unmatched junction nucleotides: 4. The CDR3 extends over 16 amino acids. Per the germline V gene, CDR1 is MNHNS and CDR2 is SASEGT. The CDR3 protein is CASSELAGGGTDTQYF. In DNA, the CDR3 is TGTGCCAGCAGTGAACTGGCGGGAGGGGGCACAGATACGCAGTATTTT.

The CDR3 DNA reads as TGTGCCAGCAGTGAAGTTACAGTCCGGGAAGCTTTCTTT. Protein sequence: CASSEVTVREAFF. The V and J genes are TRBV6-1 and TRBJ1-1; D call uncertain. V lost 1 base, J lost 8 bases, and 11 bases lay in between. CDR3 length: 13 residues. CDR1 is MNHNS, CDR2 SASEGT, per germline.

The rearrangement links TRBV5-6 to TRBJ1-1, with no clear D. Germline lookup yields CDR1 SGHDT and CDR2 YYEEEE. The CDR3 consists of 14 residues. Trimming stripped 0 bases from V and 5 bases from J, with 11 bases between. CDR3 region: CASSLAPVGTEAFF. The CDR3 DNA reads as TGTGCCAGCAGCTTGGCTCCGGTAGGAACTGAAGCTTTCTTT. Together with reference TRBV5-6 and TRBJ1-1, the CDR3 gives the full variable domain: DAGVTQSPTHLIKTRGQQVTLRCSPKSGHDTVSWYQQALGQGPQFIFQYYEEEERQRGNFPDRFSGHQFPNYSSELNVNALLLGDSALYLCASSLAPVGTEAFFGQGTRLTVV.

This rearrangement joins TRBV9 to TRBJ2-1; D gene unclear. Germline CDR1 SGDLS, CDR2 YYNGEE. V was clipped by 4 bases and J by 8 bases, with 16 bases between them. The CDR3 length is 14 residues. The CDR3 DNA reads as TGTGCCAGCAGCTTACCACCGATCAGGCATGAGCAGTTCTTC. The encoded protein is CASSLPPIRHEQFF.

This clone has just one count. The chain joins TRBV5-8 to TRBJ2-3; 13 bases map to TRBD2. The CDR3 totals 19 residues. Unmatched junction bases numbered 9, after V lost 2 bases and J lost 0 bases. Germline CDR1 reads SGHTS; CDR2 reads YDEGEE. CDR3 bases: TGTGCCAGCAGCTTCGTTGGGACTAGCGGGGTAAGGAGCACAGATACGCAGTATTTT. Its protein is CASSFVGTSGVRSTDTQYF.

As to this clone: The sample has other DNA sequences that encode this CDR3 too. The genes are TRBV6-2 or TRBV6-3 and TRBJ1-6, with 8 positions matching TRBD1. Trimming removed 6 bases from V and 7 bases from J; junction bases left unmatched: 14. The CDR3 spans 17 residues. Per the germline V gene, CDR1 is MNHEY and CDR2 is SVGEGT. The CDR3 bases are TGTGCCAGCAGCATTCTTGCAAGGGACAGGCGAAATTCACCCCTCCACTTT. Residues: CASSILARDRRNSPLHF.

This chain uses TRBV19 with TRBJ1-6; 7 bases map to TRBD1. Germline trimming cut 5 bases from V and 10 bases from J; bases unmatched to any gene: 8. Per the germline V gene, CDR1 is LNHDA and CDR2 is SQIVND (reference sequence). The CDR3 loop spans 14 amino acids. DNA of the CDR3: TGTGCCAGTAGTGATAGACAGGGTGGGTCACCCCTCCACTTT. The encoded protein is CASSDRQGGSPLHF.

This chain connects TRBV3-1 (or the pseudogene TRBV3-2) to TRBJ1-5, with 11 bases fitting TRBD1. After removal of 2 bases from V and 2 bases from J, the junction contained 5 bases not matched to a gene. The germline V gene has CDR1 LGHDT and CDR2 YNNKEL (reference sequence). This CDR3 has 17 residues. The CDR3, as DNA: TGTGCCAGCAGCCAATCCCCGGGACAGGGGGGCAATCAGCCCCAGCATTTT. It yields the protein CASSQSPGQGGNQPQHF.

The rearrangement links TRBV5-4 to TRBJ1-2; 7 nucleotides align to TRBD1. The V gene's germline CDR1 is SGHNT and CDR2 YYREEE (reference sequence). The CDR3 contains 14 residues. V gave up 3 bases and J gave up 2 bases; unmatched junction bases: 4. CDR3 in amino acids: CASSSARGNYGYTF. The CDR3 DNA follows: TGTGCCAGCAGCTCCGCCAGGGGGAACTATGGCTACACCTTC.

The gene calls are TRBV19 and TRBJ1-1, with 8 bases lining up with TRBD1. V lost 5 bases and J lost 4; bases outside the gene matches: 6. The CDR3 sequence is 14 residues long. Germline assignment: CDR1 LNHDA and CDR2 SQIVND (reference sequence). DNA of the CDR3: TGTGCCAGTAGTCTACAGGGGGTCGGCACTGAAGCTTTCTTT. Residues: CASSLQGVGTEAFF.

The chain combines TRBV6-5 with TRBJ2-3; no definite D call. The CDR3 is made up of 12 amino acids. Trimming removed 4 bases from V and 6 bases from J, with 8 bases in between. From germline, CDR1 is MNHEY and CDR2 SVGAGI. DNA of the CDR3: TGTGCCAGCAGTTGGAGAGGCGATACGCAGTATTTT. It codes for CASSWRGDTQYF.

This clone is a singleton in its sample. The rearrangement uses TRBV11-3 and TRBJ2-7; 9 positions agree with TRBD1. The CDR3 length is 14 residues. Germline trimming cut 5 bases from V and 2 bases from J; bases unmatched to any gene: 4. Per the germline V gene, CDR1 is SGHNT and CDR2 is YENEEA. The chain's CDR3 is CASSPDRGTYEQYF. CDR3 DNA sequence: TGTGCCAGCAGCCCCGACAGGGGGACCTACGAGCAGTACTTC.

The chain joins TRBV27 to TRBJ2-1; D tentatively fits TRBD1 or TRBD2 (5 bases each). V was pared by 2 bases and J by 6 bases, with 17 bases between. This CDR3 is built from 16 residues. Germline V CDR1 and CDR2: MNHEY, SMNVEV (reference sequence). The CDR3 DNA reads TGTGCCAGCAGTTTAAATTTAGGCAGGGACGGCAATGAGCAGTTCTTC. This translates into CASSLNLGRDGNEQFF.

The chain uses TRBV7-2 and TRBJ1-1; a possible D gene is TRBD1 (5 bases). Germline V CDR1 and CDR2: SGHTA, FQGNSA. With 5 bases removed from V and 2 bases from J, the gap between germline ends came to 18 bases. The CDR3 is 16 residues long. In DNA form, the CDR3 reads TGTGCCAGCAGCCCGGCCTTGGGTCAGGGCAACACTGAAGCTTTCTTT. Translated: CASSPALGQGNTEAFF.

The rearrangement joins TRBV19 to TRBJ2-1, with 8 bases fitting TRBD1. The trim removed 6 bases at V and 13 bases at J, leaving 17 bases unmatched. The germline V gene encodes CDR1 LNHDA and CDR2 SQIVND (reference sequence). This CDR3 has 15 amino acids. The CDR3 region is CASSPTDRESASQFF. CDR3 DNA: TGTGCCAGTAGCCCAACGGACAGGGAAAGCGCCTCCCAGTTCTTC.

This clone was observed a few times. The rearrangement uses TRBV12-3 or TRBV12-4 and TRBJ2-7; TRBD1 might be the D (6 bases). The CDR3 contains 12 residues. V was clipped by 5 bases and J by 6 bases, with 11 bases between them. The CDR3 nucleotides read TGTGCCAGCAGTCTTGGACAGAGCGAGCAGTACTTC. Encoded protein: CASSLGQSEQYF.

CDR3: CASSPLDSYNSPLHF. In DNA, the CDR3 is TGTGCCAGCAGTCCTTTGGACTCCTATAATTCACCCCTCCACTTT. This chain joins TRBV27 and TRBJ1-6; D not resolved. CDR1 is MNHEY and CDR2 is SMNVEV in the germline V gene (reference sequence). The ends were cut back, 5 bases at V and 0 bases at J, with 8 bases in the middle. The CDR3 is made up of 15 amino acids.

The chain uses TRBV24-1 and TRBJ1-1, with TRBD1 identical over 9 bases. The CDR3 extends over 17 amino acids. J gave up 4 bases and V 3 bases, and 11 bases lay outside the gene matches. CDR1 KGHDR and CDR2 SFDVKD come from the germline V gene. The CDR3 DNA follows: TGTGCCACCAGTGATCAGGACAGGGGAGGAGAGGGCACTGAAGCTTTCTTT. It codes for CATSDQDRGGEGTEAFF.

This chain connects TRBV10-2 to TRBJ1-1; 9 bases map to TRBD1. This CDR3 comprises 15 residues. From germline, CDR1 is WSHSY and CDR2 SAAADI. The V segment lost 2 bases and the J segment 4 bases; nucleotides outside the gene matches: 5. The CDR3 bases are TGCGCCAGCAGTGAGCGGGGACAGGGTACCACTGAAGCTTTCTTT. This translates into CASSERGQGTTEAFF.

This chain links TRBV30 with TRBJ1-1, with D tentatively TRBD1 (6 bases). The V end lost 5 bases, the J end lost 6 bases, and 13 bases lay between the germline ends. This CDR3 comprises 12 residues. Germline lookup yields CDR1 GTSNPN and CDR2 SVGIG (reference sequence). CDR3 loop: CAWGLGGAEAFF. The CDR3, as DNA: TGTGCCTGGGGACTAGGGGGGGCTGAAGCTTTCTTT.

The rearrangement joins TRBV6-4 to TRBJ2-2; TRBD1 agrees at 8 bases. The V gene end was trimmed by 3 bases and the J gene end by 1 base; junction bases not matched to a gene: 7. The CDR3 is made up of 17 amino acids. CDR1 MRHNA and CDR2 SNTAGT come from the germline V gene. CDR3 protein: CASSEGAGGQNTGELFF. CDR3 nucleotides: TGTGCCAGCAGTGAAGGGGCAGGGGGCCAGAACACCGGGGAGCTGTTTTTT.

The genes are TRBV11-2 and TRBJ1-1; D not certain. This CDR3 contains 14 residues. The germline gives CDR1 SGHAT, CDR2 FQNNGV. V was shortened by 0 bases and J by 1 base, with 6 bases between the two germline ends. The CDR3 spells CASSLDLGNTEAFF. Written as DNA, the CDR3 is TGTGCCAGCAGCTTAGATCTTGGGAACACTGAAGCTTTCTTT.